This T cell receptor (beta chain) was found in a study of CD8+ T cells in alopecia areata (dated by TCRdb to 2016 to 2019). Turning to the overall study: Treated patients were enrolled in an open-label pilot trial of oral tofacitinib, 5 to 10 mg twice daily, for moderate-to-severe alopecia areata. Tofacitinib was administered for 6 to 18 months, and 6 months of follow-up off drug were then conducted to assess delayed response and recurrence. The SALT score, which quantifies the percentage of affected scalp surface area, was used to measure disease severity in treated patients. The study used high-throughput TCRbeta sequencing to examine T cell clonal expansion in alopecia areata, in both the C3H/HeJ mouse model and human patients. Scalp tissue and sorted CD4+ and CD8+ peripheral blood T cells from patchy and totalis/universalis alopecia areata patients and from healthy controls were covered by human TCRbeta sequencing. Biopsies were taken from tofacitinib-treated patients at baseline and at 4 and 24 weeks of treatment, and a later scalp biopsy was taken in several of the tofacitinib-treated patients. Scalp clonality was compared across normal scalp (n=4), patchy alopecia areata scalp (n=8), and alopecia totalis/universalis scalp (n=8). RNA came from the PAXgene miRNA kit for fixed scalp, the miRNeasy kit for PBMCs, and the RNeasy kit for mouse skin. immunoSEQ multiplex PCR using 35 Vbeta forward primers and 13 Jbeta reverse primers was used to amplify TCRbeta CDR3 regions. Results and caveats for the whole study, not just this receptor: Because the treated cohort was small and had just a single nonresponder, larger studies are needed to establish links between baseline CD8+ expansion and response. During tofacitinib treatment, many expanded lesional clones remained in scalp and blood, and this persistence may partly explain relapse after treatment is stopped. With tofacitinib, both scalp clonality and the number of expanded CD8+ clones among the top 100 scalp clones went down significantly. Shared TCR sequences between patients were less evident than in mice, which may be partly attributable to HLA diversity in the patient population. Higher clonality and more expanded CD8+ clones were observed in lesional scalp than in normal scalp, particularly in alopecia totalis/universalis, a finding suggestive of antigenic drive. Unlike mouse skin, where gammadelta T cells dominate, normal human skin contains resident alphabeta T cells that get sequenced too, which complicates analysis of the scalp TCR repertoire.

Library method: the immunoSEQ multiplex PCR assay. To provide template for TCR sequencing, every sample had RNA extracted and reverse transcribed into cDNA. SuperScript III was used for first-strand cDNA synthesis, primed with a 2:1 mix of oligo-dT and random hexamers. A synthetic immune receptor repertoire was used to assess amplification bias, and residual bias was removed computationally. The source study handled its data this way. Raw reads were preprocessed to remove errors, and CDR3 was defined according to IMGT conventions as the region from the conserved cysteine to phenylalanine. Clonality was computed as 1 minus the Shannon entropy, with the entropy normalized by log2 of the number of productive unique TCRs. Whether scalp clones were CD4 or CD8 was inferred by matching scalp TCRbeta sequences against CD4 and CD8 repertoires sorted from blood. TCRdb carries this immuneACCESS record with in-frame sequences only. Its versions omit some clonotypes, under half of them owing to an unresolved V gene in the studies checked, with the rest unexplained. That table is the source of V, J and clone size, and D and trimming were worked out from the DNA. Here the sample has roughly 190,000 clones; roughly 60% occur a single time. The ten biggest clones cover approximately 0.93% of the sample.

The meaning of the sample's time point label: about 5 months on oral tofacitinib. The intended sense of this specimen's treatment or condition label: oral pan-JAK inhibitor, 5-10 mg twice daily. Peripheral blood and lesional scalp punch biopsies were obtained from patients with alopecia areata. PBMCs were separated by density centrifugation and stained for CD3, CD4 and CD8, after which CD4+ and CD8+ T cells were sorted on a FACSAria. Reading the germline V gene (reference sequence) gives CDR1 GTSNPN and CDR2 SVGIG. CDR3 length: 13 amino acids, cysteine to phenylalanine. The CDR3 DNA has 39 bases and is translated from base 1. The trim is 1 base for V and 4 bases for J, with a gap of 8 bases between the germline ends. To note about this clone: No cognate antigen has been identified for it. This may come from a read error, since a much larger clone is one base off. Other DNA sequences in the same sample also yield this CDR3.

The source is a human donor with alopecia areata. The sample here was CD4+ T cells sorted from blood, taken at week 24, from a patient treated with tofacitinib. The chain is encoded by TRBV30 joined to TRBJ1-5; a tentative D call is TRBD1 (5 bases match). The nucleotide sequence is TGTGCCTGGAGTGGGGGGGATAATCAGCCCCAGCATTTT. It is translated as CAWSGGDNQPQHF.